The next 21 T cell receptor beta chains were all read from a single sample in a study of early T cells in non-severe SARS-CoV-2 infection listed by TCRdb under 2021. Libraries were prepared through 5' RACE. TCRdb shows the sequencer as NextSeq 500. TCRdb trimmed public reads at Q25 via fastp, called clones via MiXCR and kept in-frame beta chains. Identical CDR3 protein sequences are pooled into one entry, listed with their most common genes and DNA. The sample profile shows tens of thousands of distinct CDR3 sequences; around a tenth of them were found once. The top ten hold 5.9% of the sample. Material for sequencing was whole blood. All receptors derive from an adult who was a healthcare worker with PCR-confirmed SARS-CoV-2 infection or an uninfected control (not recorded which).

This clonotype was seen only a few times. V is TRBV12-3 or TRBV12-4 and J is TRBJ1-1, with 8 bases aligning to TRBD1. Trimming took 3 bases from V and 4 from J; bases not matched to a gene: 7. This CDR3 region has 15 residues. The CDR3 here is CASSFLQGAGTEAFF. The CDR3 region has the DNA TGTGCCAGCAGTTTTCTTCAGGGGGCAGGCACTGAAGCTTTCTTT.

This sequence joins TRBV12-3 or TRBV12-4 and TRBJ1-4; possibly TRBD1 for D (5 bases). V dropped 6 bases and J dropped 3 bases, with 14 bases sitting between them. The CDR3 is 15 amino acids. The CDR3 DNA reads TGTGCCAGCAGACCCCTCGGGGACCCTAATGAAAAACTGTTTTTT. It encodes CASRPLGDPNEKLFF.

The chain is built from TRBV10-3 and TRBJ2-3; the match to TRBD1 covers 8 bases. Unmatched junction bases numbered 16, after V lost 3 bases and J lost 2 bases. This CDR3 is 19 amino acids long. The V gene's germline CDR1 is ENHRY and CDR2 SYGVKD. The DNA of the CDR3 is TGTGCCATCAGTGAAAGCCCGGCGGGGACAGGACTATCCACAGATACGCAGTATTTT. It yields the protein CAISESPAGTGLSTDTQYF.

There are many counts of this clonotype. The chain employs TRBV5-4 and TRBJ1-1, with D possibly being TRBD1 (5 bases). The CDR3 has 13 amino acids. Germline loops: CDR1 SGHNT, CDR2 YYREEE (reference sequence). The V gene lost 1 base and the J gene lost 4 bases, with 8 bases spanning the gap. DNA for the CDR3: TGTGCCAGCAGCTTGCCCGACAGCACTGAAGCTTTCTTT. Amino acid sequence: CASSLPDSTEAFF.

This clonotype was seen just once. The chain combines TRBV29-1 with TRBJ2-3; TRBD2 aligns across 8 bases. The V and J ends lost 6 bases and 3 bases, in that order; junction bases with no gene match: 5. There are 13 residues in the CDR3. Germline-derived CDR1 and CDR2 are SQVTM and ANQGSEA. The CDR3 sequence: CSVRREATDTQYF. DNA of the CDR3: TGCAGCGTGCGGCGGGAGGCGACAGATACGCAGTATTTT.

In DNA form, the CDR3 reads TGCAGCGTTGAAACGCGGCCAGCCACCCAAGAGACCCAGTACTTC. Translating it yields CSVETRPATQETQYF. The chain combines TRBV29-1 with TRBJ2-5; D remains unclear. V gave up 2 bases and J gave up 1 base, with 14 bases separating them. The CDR3 has 15 residues. From germline, CDR1 is SQVTM and CDR2 ANQGSEA.

The CDR3 sequence: CSVVRGSANTGELFF. CDR3 sequence (DNA): TGCAGCGTTGTCCGCGGGAGCGCGAACACCGGGGAGCTGTTTTTT. V is TRBV29-1 and J is TRBJ2-2, with 7 positions matching TRBD2. CDR3 length equals 15 residues. With V trimmed by 4 bases and J by 0 bases, 5 bases remained unmatched. Germline V gene lookup returns CDR1 SQVTM and CDR2 ANQGSEA.

This clonotype was observed at least ten times. The chain employs TRBV29-1 and TRBJ2-7, with 10 nucleotides matching TRBD1. Trimming removed 4 bases from V and 2 bases from J; junction bases left unmatched: 2. The germline V gene encodes CDR1 SQVTM and CDR2 ANQGSEA. This CDR3 is built from 13 residues. CDR3 amino acids: CSVGGTGAYEQYF. The CDR3, as DNA: TGCAGCGTTGGCGGGACAGGGGCCTACGAGCAGTACTTC.

A few counts support this clonotype. The genes are TRBV7-9 and TRBJ2-1; D not certain. From germline, CDR1 is SEHNR and CDR2 FQNEAQ (reference sequence). Deletions cut 2 bases from V and 0 bases from J, with 11 bases between. The CDR3 contains 16 residues. DNA for the CDR3: TGTGCCAGCAGCTTAAGCAGTATCAGCTCCTACAATGAGCAGTTCTTC. It is translated as CASSLSSISSYNEQFF.

This clonotype has ten or more counts. This chain links TRBV6-1 with TRBJ2-1, with TRBD2 matching 9 bases. Germline assignment: CDR1 MNHNS and CDR2 SASEGT. V shed 1 base, J shed 7 bases, and the junction held 11 bases outside the gene matches. The CDR3 runs to 17 residues. Here the CDR3 DNA reads TGTGCCAGCAGTGAAGGCAGTGCGGGAGGGCCGAGGAATGAGCAGTTCTTC. The encoded protein is CASSEGSAGGPRNEQFF.

V gene TRBV29-1 combines with J gene TRBJ2-2; D possibly corresponds to TRBD2 (6 bases). Looked up from germline, CDR1 is SQVTM and CDR2 is ANQGSEA. This CDR3 spans 15 amino acids. Trimming stripped 4 bases from V and 4 bases from J, with 16 bases between. The CDR3 DNA reads as TGCAGCGTTGGAAGCGGGTATGCGGGCACCGGGGAGCTGTTTTTT. This encodes CSVGSGYAGTGELFF.

This clonotype showed up just a few times. This rearrangement joins TRBV7-9 to TRBJ1-3, with 8 bases that match TRBD1. V lost 5 bases to trimming and J lost 2 bases; unmatched junction nucleotides: 2. This CDR3 is built from 14 residues. Germline-derived CDR1 and CDR2 are SEHNR and FQNEAQ (reference sequence). This CDR3 is CASSRRGPGNTIYF. The CDR3 region has the DNA TGTGCCAGCAGCCGCAGGGGGCCTGGAAACACCATATATTTT.

A few counts support this clonotype. The chain recombines TRBV20-1 with TRBJ1-4; 7 nucleotides agree with TRBD1. Germline CDR1 reads DFQATT; CDR2 reads SNEGSKA (reference sequence). V shed 0 bases and J 8 bases; nucleotides not matched to a gene: 9. There are 15 residues in the CDR3. DNA of the CDR3: TGCAGTGCTAGAGATTCGGACAGGCCTTTCGAAAAACTGTTTTTT. This encodes CSARDSDRPFEKLFF.

Many counts were recorded for this clonotype. The rearrangement uses TRBV6-1 and TRBJ2-7; D is unclear. V was clipped by 4 bases and J by 3 bases, with 13 bases between them. The CDR3 contains 14 residues. Per germline, CDR1 MNHNS and CDR2 SASEGT. The CDR3 sequence: CASSGGRPGYEQYF. The CDR3 DNA follows: TGTGCCAGCAGTGGAGGCAGGCCCGGCTACGAGCAGTACTTC.

The V gene is TRBV6-6, the J gene TRBJ1-1, with 10 nucleotides matching TRBD1. The CDR3 is 13 residues long. V dropped 9 bases and J dropped 5; count of bases not matched to a gene: 6. Per the germline V gene, CDR1 is MNHNY and CDR2 is SVGAGI (reference sequence). CDR3 region: CASRQGAGTEAFF. The CDR3 coding sequence is TGTGCCAGTAGACAGGGGGCAGGTACTGAAGCTTTCTTT.

The V and J genes are TRBV15 and TRBJ1-6; 8 nucleotides match TRBD1. The CDR3 length is 15 residues. V was pared by 1 base and J by 9 bases, with 5 bases of the junction left unmatched. Germline V gene sequence: CDR1 LNHNV, CDR2 YYDKDF (reference sequence). The DNA for the CDR3 is TGTGCCACCAGCAGAGCAACAGGGGGACGTTCACCCCTCCACTTT. Encoded protein: CATSRATGGRSPLHF.

The sample holds a few counts of this clonotype. This sequence joins TRBV5-1 and TRBJ2-3, with 12 bases matching TRBD2. The CDR3 totals 15 residues. Per germline, CDR1 SGHRS and CDR2 YFSETQ. J was trimmed by 4 bases and V by 7 bases; bases with no gene match: 7. The CDR3: CASRGGLAGSDTQYF. CDR3 nucleotides: TGCGCCAGCCGAGGAGGACTAGCGGGGTCAGATACGCAGTATTTT.

This clonotype came up many times. CDR3 coding DNA: TGCAGTGCTAGAGGGACAGGGGGAGGCTACACCTTC. Protein product: CSARGTGGGYTF. The chain couples TRBV20-1 to TRBJ1-2, with TRBD1 matching over 10 bases. Trimming at V came to 1 base and at J to 8 bases, leaving 1 base not matched to a gene. The CDR3 has 12 amino acids. Germline-derived CDR1 and CDR2 are DFQATT and SNEGSKA (reference sequence).

This clonotype has just one count. This sequence joins TRBV29-1 and TRBJ2-7, with no clear D. Germline loops: CDR1 SQVTM, CDR2 ANQGSEA. CDR3 length: 12 amino acids. V shed 0 bases and J shed 5 bases, with 8 bases lying between them. In nucleotides, the CDR3 is TGCAGCGTTGAAGATTCTTTGGACGAGCAGTACTTC. Translated, it gives CSVEDSLDEQYF.

This chain links TRBV29-1 with TRBJ2-5, with 12 nucleotides matching TRBD1. V lost 5 bases, J lost 5 bases, and 6 bases stayed unmatched. Germline V gives CDR1 SQVTM, CDR2 ANQGSEA. The CDR3 runs to 14 residues. This chain's CDR3 is CSVTGQGASETQYF. The CDR3 DNA is TGCAGCGTTACGGGACAGGGGGCTTCGGAGACCCAGTACTTC.

This clonotype was picked up many times. This chain uses TRBV10-1 with TRBJ2-3; 7 nucleotides agree with TRBD2. CDR1 WNHNN and CDR2 SYGVQD come from the germline V gene (reference sequence). This CDR3 has 17 residues. J gave up 2 bases and V 5 bases, and 13 bases lay outside the gene matches. CDR3 in DNA: TGCGCCAGCAGTTCCTCCTTCGGGCTAGCGGACACAGATACGCAGTATTTT. This codes for CASSSSFGLADTDTQYF.